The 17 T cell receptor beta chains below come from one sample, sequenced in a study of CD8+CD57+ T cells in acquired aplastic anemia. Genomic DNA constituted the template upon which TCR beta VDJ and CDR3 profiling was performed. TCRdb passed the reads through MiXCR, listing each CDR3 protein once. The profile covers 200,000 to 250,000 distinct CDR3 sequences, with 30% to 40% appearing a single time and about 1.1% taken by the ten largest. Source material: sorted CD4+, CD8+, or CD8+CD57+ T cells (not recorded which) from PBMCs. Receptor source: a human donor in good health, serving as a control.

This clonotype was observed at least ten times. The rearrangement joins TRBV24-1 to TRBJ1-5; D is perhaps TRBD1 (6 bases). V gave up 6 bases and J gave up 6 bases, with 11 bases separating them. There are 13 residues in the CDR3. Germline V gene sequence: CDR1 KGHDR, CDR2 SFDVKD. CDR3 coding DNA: TGTGCCACCAGTTCCCGGGGGCTTCAGCCCCAGCATTTT. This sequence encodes CATSSRGLQPQHF.

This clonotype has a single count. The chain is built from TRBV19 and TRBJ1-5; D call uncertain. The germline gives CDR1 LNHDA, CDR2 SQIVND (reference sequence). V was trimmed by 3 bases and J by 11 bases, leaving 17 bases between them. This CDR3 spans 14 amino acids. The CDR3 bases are TGTGCCAGTAGTATGACTACCAGGAGGGAGACCCAGCATTTT. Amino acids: CASSMTTRRETQHF. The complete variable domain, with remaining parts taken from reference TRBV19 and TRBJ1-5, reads DGGITQSPKYLFRKEGQNVTLSCEQNLNHDAMYWYRQDPGQGLRLIYYSQIVNDFQKGDIAEGYSVSREKKESFPLTVTSAQKNPTAFYLCASSMTTRRETQHFGDGTRLSIL.

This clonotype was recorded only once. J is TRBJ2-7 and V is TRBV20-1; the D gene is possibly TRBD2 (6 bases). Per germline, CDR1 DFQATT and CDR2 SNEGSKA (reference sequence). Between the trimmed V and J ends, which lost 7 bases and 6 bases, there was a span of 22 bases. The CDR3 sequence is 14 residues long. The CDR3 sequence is CSVTAAEGLGEQYF. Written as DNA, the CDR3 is TGCAGTGTTACCGCGGCGGAGGGGCTTGGCGAGCAGTACTTC.

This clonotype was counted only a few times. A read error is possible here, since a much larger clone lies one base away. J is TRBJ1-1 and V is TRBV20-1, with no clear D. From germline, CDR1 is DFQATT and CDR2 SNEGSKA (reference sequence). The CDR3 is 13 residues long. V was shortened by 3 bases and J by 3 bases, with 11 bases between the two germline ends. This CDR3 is CSARNGVYTEAFF. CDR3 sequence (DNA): TGCAGTGCTAGGAACGGGGTGTACACTGAAGCTTTCTTT.

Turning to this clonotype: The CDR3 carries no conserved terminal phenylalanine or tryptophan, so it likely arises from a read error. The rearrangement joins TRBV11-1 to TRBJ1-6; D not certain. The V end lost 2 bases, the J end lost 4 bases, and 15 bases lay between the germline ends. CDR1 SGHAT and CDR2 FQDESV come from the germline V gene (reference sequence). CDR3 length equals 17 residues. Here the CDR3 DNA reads TGTGCCAGCAGCTTACACCGGGAGCCATATTATAATTCACCCCTCCACCTT. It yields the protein CASSLHREPYYNSPLHL.

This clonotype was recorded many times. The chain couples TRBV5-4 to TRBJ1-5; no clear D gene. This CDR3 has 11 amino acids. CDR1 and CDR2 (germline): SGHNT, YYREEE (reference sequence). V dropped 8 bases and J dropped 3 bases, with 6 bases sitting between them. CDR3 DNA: TGTGCCAGTGGTCCCAATCAGCCCCAGCATTTT. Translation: CASGPNQPQHF. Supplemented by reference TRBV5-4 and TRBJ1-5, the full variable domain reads ETGVTQSPTHLIKTRGQQVTLRCSSQSGHNTVSWYQQALGQGPQFIFQYYREEENGRGNFPPRFSGLQFPNYSSELNVNALELDDSALYLCASGPNQPQHFGDGTRLSIL.

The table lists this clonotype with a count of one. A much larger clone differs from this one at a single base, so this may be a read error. DNA for the CDR3: TGTGCCAGTAGTATGCGAGCGGGAGAAGCCTACAATGGGCAGTTCTTC. Protein sequence: CASSMRAGEAYNGQFF. The chain carries TRBV19 and TRBJ2-1; 8 bases align to TRBD2. The germline gives CDR1 LNHDA, CDR2 SQIVND (reference sequence). This CDR3 has 16 residues.

The CDR3 DNA reads as TGCAGCGTTGACAGGGGGATGGTAGAGACCCAGTACTTC. This translates into CSVDRGMVETQYF. V is TRBV29-1 and J is TRBJ2-5, with 7 positions matching TRBD1. The CDR3 sequence is 13 residues long. From germline, CDR1 is SQVTM and CDR2 ANQGSEA. With V trimmed by 3 bases and J by 4 bases, 5 bases remained unmatched.

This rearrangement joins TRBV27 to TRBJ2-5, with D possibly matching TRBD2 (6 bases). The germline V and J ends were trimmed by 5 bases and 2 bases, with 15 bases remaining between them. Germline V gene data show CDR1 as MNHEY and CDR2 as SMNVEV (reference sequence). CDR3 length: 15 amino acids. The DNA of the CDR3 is TGTGCCAGCAGTCCCCGACTAGATAAACAAGAGACCCAGTACTTC. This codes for CASSPRLDKQETQYF.

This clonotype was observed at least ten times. Here the CDR3 reads CSAHDKSSYNSPLHF. In DNA form, the CDR3 reads TGCAGTGCTCATGACAAGAGCTCCTATAATTCACCCCTCCACTTT. This chain links TRBV20-1 with TRBJ1-6; no clear D gene. Germline lookup yields CDR1 DFQATT and CDR2 SNEGSKA (reference sequence). V was cut by 5 bases and J by 0 bases, with 11 bases left in between. There are 15 residues in the CDR3.

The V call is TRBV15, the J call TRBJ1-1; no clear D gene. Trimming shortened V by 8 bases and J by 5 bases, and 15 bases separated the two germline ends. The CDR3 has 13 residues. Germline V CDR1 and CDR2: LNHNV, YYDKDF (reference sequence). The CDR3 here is CATGRGDTTEAFF. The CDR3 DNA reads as TGTGCCACCGGTCGGGGTGACACGACTGAAGCTTTCTTT.

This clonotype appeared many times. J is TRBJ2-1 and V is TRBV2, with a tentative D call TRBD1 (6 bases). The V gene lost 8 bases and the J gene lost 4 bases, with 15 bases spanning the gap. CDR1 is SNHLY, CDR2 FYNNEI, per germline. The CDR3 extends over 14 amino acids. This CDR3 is CASAGTQGYNEQFF. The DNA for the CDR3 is TGTGCCAGCGCCGGAACACAGGGATACAATGAGCAGTTCTTC.

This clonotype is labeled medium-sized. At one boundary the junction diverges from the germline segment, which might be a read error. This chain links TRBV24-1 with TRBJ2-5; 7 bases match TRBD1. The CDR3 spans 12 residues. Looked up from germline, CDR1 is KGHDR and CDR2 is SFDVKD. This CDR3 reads CATSDRGTALDF. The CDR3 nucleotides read TGTGCCACCAGTGACCGAGGGACAGCCCTAGACTTC.

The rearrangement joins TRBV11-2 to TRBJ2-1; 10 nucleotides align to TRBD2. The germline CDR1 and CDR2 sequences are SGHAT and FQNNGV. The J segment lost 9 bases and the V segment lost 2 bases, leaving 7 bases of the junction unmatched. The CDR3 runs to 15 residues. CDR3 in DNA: TGTGCCAGCAGCTTAAGGACTAGCGGTAGTAGTGAGCAGTTCTTC. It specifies CASSLRTSGSSEQFF.

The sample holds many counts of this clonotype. The CDR3, as DNA: TGTGCCAGCAGCTCATCGACAGGGAGGCACACTGAAGCTTTCTTT. Residues: CASSSSTGRHTEAFF. The V and J genes are TRBV11-2 and TRBJ1-1; 7 positions agree with TRBD1. After removal of 4 bases from V and 3 bases from J, the junction contained 8 bases not matched to a gene. The CDR3 covers 15 residues. The germline gives CDR1 SGHAT, CDR2 FQNNGV.

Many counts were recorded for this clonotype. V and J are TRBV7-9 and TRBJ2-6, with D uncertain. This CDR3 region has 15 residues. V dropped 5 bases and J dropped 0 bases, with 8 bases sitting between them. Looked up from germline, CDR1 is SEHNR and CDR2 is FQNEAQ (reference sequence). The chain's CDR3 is CASSPQISGANVLTF. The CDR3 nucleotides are TGTGCCAGCAGCCCACAGATCTCTGGGGCCAACGTCCTGACTTTC.

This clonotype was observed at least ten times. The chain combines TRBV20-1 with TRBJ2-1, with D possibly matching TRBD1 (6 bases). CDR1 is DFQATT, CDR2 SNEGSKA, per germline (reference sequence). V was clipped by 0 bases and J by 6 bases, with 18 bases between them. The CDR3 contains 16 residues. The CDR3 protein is CSARDPWGGQINEQFF. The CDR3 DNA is TGCAGTGCTAGAGATCCATGGGGTGGACAGATCAATGAGCAGTTCTTC.